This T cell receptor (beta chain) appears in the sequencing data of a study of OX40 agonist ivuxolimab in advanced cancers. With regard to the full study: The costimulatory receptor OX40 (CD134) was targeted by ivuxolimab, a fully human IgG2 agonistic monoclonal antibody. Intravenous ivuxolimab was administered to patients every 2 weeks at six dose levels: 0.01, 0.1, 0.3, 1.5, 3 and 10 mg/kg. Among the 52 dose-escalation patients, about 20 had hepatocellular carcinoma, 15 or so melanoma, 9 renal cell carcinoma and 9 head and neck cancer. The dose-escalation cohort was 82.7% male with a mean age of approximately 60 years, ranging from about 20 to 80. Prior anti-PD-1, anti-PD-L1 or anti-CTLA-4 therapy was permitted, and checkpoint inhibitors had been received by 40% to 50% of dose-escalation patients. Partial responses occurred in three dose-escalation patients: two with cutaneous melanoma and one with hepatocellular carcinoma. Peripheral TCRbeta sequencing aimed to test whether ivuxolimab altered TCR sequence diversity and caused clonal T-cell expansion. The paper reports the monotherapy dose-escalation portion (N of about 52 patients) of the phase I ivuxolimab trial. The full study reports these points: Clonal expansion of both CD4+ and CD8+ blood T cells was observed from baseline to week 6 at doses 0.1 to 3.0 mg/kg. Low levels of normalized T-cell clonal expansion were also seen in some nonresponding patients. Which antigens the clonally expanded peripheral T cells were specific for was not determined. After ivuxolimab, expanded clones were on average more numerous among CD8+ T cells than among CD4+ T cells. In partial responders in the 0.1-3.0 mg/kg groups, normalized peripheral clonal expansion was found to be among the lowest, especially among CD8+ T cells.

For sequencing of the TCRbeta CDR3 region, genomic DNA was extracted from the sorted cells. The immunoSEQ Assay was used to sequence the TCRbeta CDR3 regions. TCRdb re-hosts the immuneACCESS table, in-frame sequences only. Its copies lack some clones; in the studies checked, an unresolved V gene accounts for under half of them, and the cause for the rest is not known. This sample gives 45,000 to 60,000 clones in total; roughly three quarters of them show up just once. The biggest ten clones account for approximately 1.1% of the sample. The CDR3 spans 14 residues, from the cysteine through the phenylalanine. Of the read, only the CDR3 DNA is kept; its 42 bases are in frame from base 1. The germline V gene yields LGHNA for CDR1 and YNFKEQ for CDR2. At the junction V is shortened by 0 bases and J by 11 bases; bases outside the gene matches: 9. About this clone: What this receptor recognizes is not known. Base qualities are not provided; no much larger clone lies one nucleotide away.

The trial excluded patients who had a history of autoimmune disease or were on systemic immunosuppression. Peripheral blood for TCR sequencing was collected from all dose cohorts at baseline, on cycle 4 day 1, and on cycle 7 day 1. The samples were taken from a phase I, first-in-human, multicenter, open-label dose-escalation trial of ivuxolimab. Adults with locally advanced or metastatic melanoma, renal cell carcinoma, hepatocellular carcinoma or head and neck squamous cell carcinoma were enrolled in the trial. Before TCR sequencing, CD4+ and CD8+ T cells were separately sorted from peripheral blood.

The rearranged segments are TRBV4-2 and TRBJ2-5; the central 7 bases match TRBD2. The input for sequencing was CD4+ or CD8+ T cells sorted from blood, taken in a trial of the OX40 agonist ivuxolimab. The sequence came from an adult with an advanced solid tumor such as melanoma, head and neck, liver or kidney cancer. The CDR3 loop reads CASSQESGAGEQYF. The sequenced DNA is TGTGCCAGCAGCCAAGAGAGCGGGGCGGGGGAGCAGTACTTC.